Shown below are 19 T cell receptor beta chains from a single sample sequenced in a study of cytomegalovirus exposure and HLA in healthy donors. Researchers ran the PCR with 60 Vbeta and 13 Jbeta primers. Method: immunoSEQ multiplex PCR; TCRdb's copy keeps in-frame clones and lacks some. The data show some 180,000 clones, about 13% seen once. Sequenced input: PBMCs. These receptors were collected from a man between 45 and 60 years old in good health and CMV-seropositive.

This rearrangement joins TRBV7-6 to TRBJ2-7; 7 positions match TRBD2. V trimming: 5 bases; J trimming: 3 bases; junction bases outside the gene matches: 19. Germline assignment: CDR1 SGHVS and CDR2 FNYEAQ. This CDR3 has 18 amino acids. In nucleotides, the CDR3 is TGTGCCAGCAGCCCCTCTCATGGAATCGGGGGGTACGTCTACGAGCAGTACTTC. Translation gives CASSPSHGIGGYVYEQYF.

The V gene is TRBV27, the J gene TRBJ2-7; weak D call: TRBD1 (6 bases). The CDR3 is 16 amino acids. Germline V gives CDR1 MNHEY, CDR2 SMNVEV (reference sequence). V was pared by 7 bases and J by 4 bases, with 23 bases between. For the CDR3, the DNA is TGTGCCAGCAACCCAGTGGGCCAGGGGCCTAAATACGAGCAGTACGTC. It encodes CASNPVGQGPKYEQYV.

This clone was seen more than once but under ten times. This CDR3 reads CASSGSSGTGGVEQPQHF. CDR3 bases: TGTGCCAGCAGTGGATCATCCGGGACAGGGGGCGTAGAACAGCCCCAGCATTTT. The chain couples TRBV25-1 to TRBJ1-5; 12 nucleotides match TRBD1. The CDR3 runs 18 residues. J lost 7 bases, V lost 4 bases, and 14 bases had no gene match. Germline assignment: CDR1 MGHDK and CDR2 SYGVNS.

This clone was picked up a small number of times. The chain uses TRBV6-5 and TRBJ2-7; the match to TRBD1 covers 7 bases. CDR1 is MNHEY and CDR2 is SVGAGI in the germline V gene. There are 16 residues in the CDR3. Trimming took 0 bases from V and 6 from J; bases not matched to a gene: 11. The CDR3 region is CASSYSKTGWSREQYF. The CDR3 nucleotides read TGTGCCAGCAGTTACTCGAAGACAGGGTGGTCTCGCGAGCAGTACTTC.

Only a few counts were recorded for this clone. The rearrangement uses TRBV29-1 and TRBJ1-1, with D unclear. Per the germline V gene, CDR1 is SQVTM and CDR2 is ANQGSEA. The CDR3 extends over 15 amino acids. Between the trimmed V and J ends, which lost 0 bases and 4 bases, there was a span of 15 bases. CDR3 residues: CSVEDIGEYRTEAFF. The DNA of the CDR3 is TGCAGCGTTGAAGATATCGGGGAATATCGCACTGAAGCTTTCTTT.

Notes on this clone: At one of its ends the junction is not consistent with the germline gene, which may arise from a read error. The gene calls are TRBV30 and TRBJ1-3, with D tentatively TRBD1 (5 bases). The CDR3 consists of 15 residues. The germline V gene encodes CDR1 GTSNPN and CDR2 SVGIG (reference sequence). The CDR3 nucleotides are TGTGCCTGGTCCTCTTGGGGGGGATCTGGAAACACCACATATTTT. Residues: CAWSSWGGSGNTTYF.

The V and J genes are TRBV7-9 and TRBJ2-7, with D possibly matching TRBD1 (6 bases). The V gene lost 6 bases and the J gene lost 0 bases, with 12 bases spanning the gap. CDR1 and CDR2 from the germline V gene are SEHNR and FQNEAQ (reference sequence). The CDR3 length is 14 residues. The CDR3 DNA is TGTGCCAGCAGGTCTCAGGGGAGCTCCTACGAGCAGTACTTC. Its translation: CASRSQGSSYEQYF.

This clone was observed a few times. The J gene is TRBJ2-2, the V gene TRBV7-8; unclear D gene. V was pared by 7 bases and J by 5 bases, with 8 bases between. The CDR3 is made up of 12 amino acids. Germline V gene sequence: CDR1 SGHVS, CDR2 FQNEAQ. The CDR3 DNA is TGTGCCAGCAACCGGTGGACCGGGGAGCTGTTTTTT. It codes for CASNRWTGELFF.

The chain employs TRBV5-4 and TRBJ2-5; tentative D call: TRBD2 (6 bases). V shed 5 bases and J shed 2 bases, with 13 bases lying between them. Looked up from germline, CDR1 is SGHNT and CDR2 is YYREEE (reference sequence). This CDR3 has 14 amino acids. The CDR3 here is CASSQVAGQETQYF. The CDR3 DNA reads as TGTGCCAGCAGTCAAGTGGCGGGACAAGAGACCCAGTACTTC.

A few counts support this clone. The chain joins TRBV2 to TRBJ2-7; the D gene is possibly TRBD2 (6 bases). Germline V gene data show CDR1 as SNHLY and CDR2 as FYNNEI. V gave up 0 bases and J gave up 6 bases, with 15 bases separating them. The CDR3 has 15 residues. This CDR3 is CASSEAGGGAGEQYV. The DNA of the CDR3 is TGTGCCAGCAGTGAAGCGGGGGGTGGGGCGGGCGAGCAGTACGTC.

This clone was recorded a few times. CDR3 sequence: CASSIADRGRQPQHF. Here the CDR3 DNA reads TGTGCCAGTAGTATCGCGGACAGGGGACGGCAGCCCCAGCATTTT. The chain combines TRBV19 with TRBJ1-5, with 9 positions matching TRBD1. The V segment lost 3 bases and the J segment 7 bases; nucleotides outside the gene matches: 7. The CDR3 is 15 residues long. Germline CDR1 reads LNHDA; CDR2 reads SQIVND (reference sequence).

Notes on this clone: The junction differs from germline at one of its ends, possibly a read error. V is TRBV29-1 and J is TRBJ1-2, with no clear D. CDR3 length equals 12 residues. Germline CDR1 and CDR2: SQVTM and ANQGSEA. The CDR3 loop reads CSVSGLGYGYPF. In nucleotides, the CDR3 is TGCAGCGTTTCGGGGTTGGGCTATGGCTACCCCTTC.

This clone came up a few times. The chain recombines TRBV28 with TRBJ2-2; 8 nucleotides align to TRBD2. V trimming: 4 bases; J trimming: 10 bases; junction bases outside the gene matches: 11. Germline V gene data show CDR1 as MDHEN and CDR2 as SYDVKM. This CDR3 region has 15 residues. CDR3 DNA sequence: TGTGCCAGCAGTTCCCCGGGGGGGCGTTACGAGGAGCTGTTTTTT. Amino acid sequence: CASSSPGGRYEELFF.

This clone showed up just a few times. V and J are TRBV6-5 and TRBJ2-3; D unresolved. This CDR3 contains 14 residues. Germline assignment: CDR1 MNHEY and CDR2 SVGAGI. The V end was cut by 2 bases, the J end by 1 base, with 7 bases between. The CDR3 is CASSYDWGTDTQYF. The CDR3, as DNA: TGTGCCAGCAGTTACGACTGGGGCACAGATACGCAGTATTTT.

The rearrangement links TRBV25-1 to TRBJ1-3; TRBD1 matches 9 bases. With V trimmed by 4 bases and J by 4 bases, 2 bases remained unmatched. The CDR3 runs 14 residues. Germline V CDR1 and CDR2: MGHDK, SYGVNS. Here the CDR3 reads CASSGTGDGNTIYF. The DNA of the CDR3 is TGTGCCAGCAGTGGGACAGGGGACGGAAACACCATATATTTT.

This clone was seen more than once but under ten times. The chain is built from TRBV6-5 and TRBJ2-5, with 7 bases aligning to TRBD2. Trimming took 4 bases from V and 5 from J; bases not matched to a gene: 7. Germline lookup yields CDR1 MNHEY and CDR2 SVGAGI. There are 14 residues in the CDR3. CDR3 sequence (DNA): TGTGCCAGCAGTTTGGGCTTAGCGGGTGAGACCCAGTACTTC. It encodes CASSLGLAGETQYF.

As concerns this clone: The same CDR3 is also encoded by other DNA sequences in this sample. This chain connects TRBV7-9 to TRBJ1-2; a possible D gene is TRBD1 (5 bases). CDR1 and CDR2 (germline): SEHNR, FQNEAQ (reference sequence). This CDR3 is built from 14 residues. Trimming removed 1 base from V and 4 bases from J, with 10 bases in between. For the CDR3, the DNA is TGTGCCAGCAGCTTAGGTTTGGGGGGCTATGGCTACACCTTC. Amino acid sequence: CASSLGLGGYGYTF.

This chain connects TRBV4-1 to TRBJ2-2, with TRBD2 matching 7 bases. Germline V gene data show CDR1 as MGHRA and CDR2 as YSYEKL. The CDR3 totals 17 residues. The ends lost 0 bases at V and 2 bases at J; junction bases unmatched: 6. The CDR3 here is CASSQDTSGANTGELFF. The CDR3 bases are TGCGCCAGCAGCCAAGATACCAGCGGGGCCAACACCGGGGAGCTGTTTTTT.

This clone was counted at least ten times. The chain links TRBV5-4 to TRBJ1-4; no reliable D call. This CDR3 comprises 13 residues. V gave up 1 base and J gave up 12 bases, with 13 bases separating them. Germline V gene sequence: CDR1 SGHNT, CDR2 YYREEE (reference sequence). In nucleotides, the CDR3 is TGTGCCAGCAGCTTGTTGCCGCAGCAGGAACTGTTTTTT. Translating gives CASSLLPQQELFF.